Listed below are T cell receptor beta chains from one sample, sequenced in a study. TCRdb reprocessed the 5' RACE reads with MiXCR, giving one entry per CDR3 protein. The data show 12,000 or so distinct CDR3 sequences, roughly half seen once. The sequenced sample consisted of tumor-infiltrating Tregs sorted from the breast tumor. These receptor sequences come from a female donor with breast cancer. Both conserved end residues are part of each CDR3. Each record gives: CDR3 length, V gene, D gene, clone size, J gene, CDR3 protein, CDR3 DNA. A D gene is named only where the DNA matches it firmly. Some rows mark clone size as missing; the rest say once, few, many or name a class of expanded clone.

cdr3_length: 14
v_call: TRBV7-2
d_call: TRBD1
clone_size: -
j_call: TRBJ1-3
cdr3_aa: CASSQQGTGNTIYF
cdr3_nt: TGTGCCAGCAGCCAACAGGGGACTGGAAACACCATATATTTT

cdr3_length: 21
v_call: TRBV6-5
d_call: -
clone_size: -
j_call: TRBJ2-1
cdr3_aa: CASSYEGLGLWRERSYNEQFF
cdr3_nt: TGTGCCAGCAGTTACGAGGGGCTGGGGTTATGGCGGGAACGCTCCTACAATGAGCAGTTCTTC

cdr3_length: 15
v_call: TRBV7-8
d_call: -
clone_size: -
j_call: TRBJ1-1
cdr3_aa: CASSLATDYISEAFF
cdr3_nt: TGTGCCAGCAGCTTAGCGACAGATTATATCTCTGAAGCTTTCTTT

cdr3_length: 14
v_call: TRBV18
d_call: -
clone_size: -
j_call: TRBJ2-2
cdr3_aa: CASSLQRGTGELFF
cdr3_nt: TGTGCCAGCTCACTACAGAGGGGCACCGGGGAGCTGTTTTTT

cdr3_length: 16
v_call: TRBV9
d_call: -
clone_size: few
j_call: TRBJ2-5
cdr3_aa: CASSVDGGAVIETQYF
cdr3_nt: TGTGCCAGCAGCGTAGACGGAGGGGCGGTGATAGAGACCCAGTACTTC

cdr3_length: 13
v_call: TRBV12-3/TRBV12-4
d_call: TRBD1
clone_size: few
j_call: TRBJ1-1
cdr3_aa: CASSTGGLTEAFF
cdr3_nt: TGTGCCAGCAGTACAGGGGGCTTGACTGAAGCTTTCTTT

cdr3_length: 14
v_call: TRBV7-3
d_call: TRBD2
clone_size: medium-sized
j_call: TRBJ2-1
cdr3_aa: CASSTSGSSSEQFF
cdr3_nt: TGTGCCAGCAGCACTAGCGGGAGCTCTTCTGAGCAGTTCTTC

cdr3_length: 13
v_call: TRBV30
d_call: -
clone_size: -
j_call: TRBJ1-2
cdr3_aa: CAWTRRENYGYTF
cdr3_nt: TGTGCCTGGACCCGCAGGGAAAACTATGGCTACACCTTC

cdr3_length: 14
v_call: TRBV7-2
d_call: -
clone_size: few
j_call: TRBJ1-1
cdr3_aa: CASSPGSRNTEAFF
cdr3_nt: TGTGCCAGCAGCCCAGGGAGTAGGAACACTGAAGCTTTCTTT

cdr3_length: 14
v_call: TRBV6-5
d_call: TRBD1
clone_size: -
j_call: TRBJ2-5
cdr3_aa: CASRRGTGGRTQYF
cdr3_nt: TGTGCCAGCAGACGCGGGACAGGGGGTCGGACCCAGTACTTC

cdr3_length: 15
v_call: TRBV6-1
d_call: -
clone_size: few
j_call: TRBJ2-1
cdr3_aa: CASSKPPGSPNEQFF
cdr3_nt: TGTGCCAGCAGTAAACCTCCGGGATCCCCCAATGAGCAGTTCTTC

cdr3_length: 18
v_call: TRBV28
d_call: -
clone_size: -
j_call: TRBJ2-2
cdr3_aa: CASRLHLGGGANTGELFF
cdr3_nt: TGTGCCAGCAGATTGCATCTTGGCGGAGGGGCGAACACCGGGGAGCTGTTTTTT

cdr3_length: 16
v_call: TRBV7-6
d_call: -
clone_size: -
j_call: TRBJ1-3
cdr3_aa: CASSLLNSHSGNTIYF
cdr3_nt: TGTGCCAGCAGCCTATTAAACAGTCACTCTGGAAACACCATATATTTT

cdr3_length: 14
v_call: TRBV4-3
d_call: -
clone_size: -
j_call: TRBJ1-5
cdr3_aa: CASSQEVWGGPQHF
cdr3_nt: TGCGCCAGCAGCCAAGAAGTTTGGGGAGGGCCCCAGCATTTT

cdr3_length: 16
v_call: TRBV20-1
d_call: -
clone_size: -
j_call: TRBJ1-1
cdr3_aa: CSAINRYGQFGTEAFF
cdr3_nt: TGCAGTGCCATTAATAGGTACGGACAGTTTGGCACTGAAGCTTTCTTT

cdr3_length: 14
v_call: TRBV11-3
d_call: -
clone_size: -
j_call: TRBJ2-3
cdr3_aa: CASSLGAGADTQYF
cdr3_nt: TGTGCCAGCAGCTTGGGGGCCGGGGCAGATACGCAGTATTTT

cdr3_length: 16
v_call: TRBV4-2
d_call: TRBD1
clone_size: -
j_call: TRBJ1-5
cdr3_aa: CASSQDLNRGDQPQHF
cdr3_nt: TGTGCCAGCAGCCAAGACCTAAACAGGGGGGATCAGCCCCAGCATTTT

cdr3_length: 16
v_call: TRBV18
d_call: TRBD1
clone_size: -
j_call: TRBJ2-7
cdr3_aa: CASSPRRTGMGYEQYF
cdr3_nt: TGTGCCAGCTCACCACGCAGGACAGGGATGGGCTACGAGCAGTACTTC

cdr3_length: 17
v_call: TRBV7-3
d_call: -
clone_size: -
j_call: TRBJ2-3
cdr3_aa: CASSRSANLHSTDTQYF
cdr3_nt: TGTGCCAGCAGCCGTAGCGCAAATCTTCATAGCACAGATACGCAGTATTTT

cdr3_length: 16
v_call: TRBV4-3
d_call: -
clone_size: -
j_call: TRBJ2-6
cdr3_aa: CASSQDTGPGANVLTF
cdr3_nt: TGCGCCAGCAGCCAAGACACTGGTCCTGGGGCCAACGTCCTGACTTTC

cdr3_length: 14
v_call: TRBV6-2/TRBV6-3
d_call: -
clone_size: -
j_call: TRBJ1-1
cdr3_aa: CASSLPARNTEAFF
cdr3_nt: TGTGCCAGCAGTCTCCCGGCGCGGAACACTGAAGCTTTCTTT

cdr3_length: 15
v_call: TRBV10-3
d_call: -
clone_size: -
j_call: TRBJ1-4
cdr3_aa: CASSVSGVYGEKLFF
cdr3_nt: TGTGCCAGCAGTGTAAGCGGCGTCTACGGAGAAAAACTGTTTTTT

cdr3_length: 14
v_call: TRBV12-3/TRBV12-4
d_call: -
clone_size: -
j_call: TRBJ1-1
cdr3_aa: CASRGAGVNTEAFF
cdr3_nt: TGTGCCAGCAGGGGGGCAGGGGTGAACACTGAAGCTTTCTTT

cdr3_length: 16
v_call: TRBV24-1
d_call: -
clone_size: -
j_call: TRBJ2-1
cdr3_aa: CATSDGGTGSYNEQFF
cdr3_nt: TGTGCCACCAGTGATGGGGGGACTGGCAGCTACAATGAGCAGTTCTTC

cdr3_length: 13
v_call: TRBV15
d_call: -
clone_size: -
j_call: TRBJ2-1
cdr3_aa: CATSQPGSNEQFF
cdr3_nt: TGTGCCACCAGCCAGCCGGGGTCGAATGAGCAGTTCTTC

cdr3_length: 12
v_call: TRBV12-3/TRBV12-4
d_call: -
clone_size: -
j_call: TRBJ1-5
cdr3_aa: CASSELGQPQHF
cdr3_nt: TGTGCCAGCAGTGAACTTGGTCAGCCCCAGCATTTT

cdr3_length: 15
v_call: TRBV11-3
d_call: -
clone_size: -
j_call: TRBJ1-6
cdr3_aa: CASSEGTFGNSPLHF
cdr3_nt: TGTGCCAGCAGCGAAGGAACGTTTGGGAATTCACCCCTCCACTTT

cdr3_length: 12
v_call: TRBV29-1
d_call: -
clone_size: once
j_call: TRBJ2-5
cdr3_aa: CSVRAAQETQDF
cdr3_nt: TGCAGCGTTCGGGCAGCCCAAGAGACCCAGGACTTC

cdr3_length: 15
v_call: TRBV14
d_call: -
clone_size: -
j_call: TRBJ2-7
cdr3_aa: CASSFHGTITYEQYF
cdr3_nt: TGTGCCAGCAGCTTCCACGGGACAATAACCTACGAGCAGTACTTC

cdr3_length: 17
v_call: TRBV6-2/TRBV6-3
d_call: -
clone_size: -
j_call: TRBJ1-5
cdr3_aa: CANPDRSAISRNQPQHF
cdr3_nt: TGTGCCAACCCTGACAGGAGCGCCATTAGTCGGAATCAGCCCCAGCATTTT

cdr3_length: 8
v_call: TRBV7-8
d_call: -
clone_size: -
j_call: TRBJ2-1
cdr3_aa: CADEQQFF
cdr3_nt: TGTGCCGACGAGCAGCAGTTCTTC

cdr3_length: 14
v_call: TRBV30
d_call: TRBD1
clone_size: -
j_call: TRBJ1-6
cdr3_aa: CAWNHETGTRALHF
cdr3_nt: TGTGCCTGGAATCACGAGACAGGGACCCGAGCCCTCCACTTT

cdr3_length: 15
v_call: TRBV6-5
d_call: TRBD1
clone_size: -
j_call: TRBJ2-3
cdr3_aa: CASSYSWDRGSILYF
cdr3_nt: TGTGCCAGCAGTTACTCTTGGGACAGGGGAAGTATTCTGTATTTT

cdr3_length: 13
v_call: TRBV29-1
d_call: TRBD1
clone_size: -
j_call: TRBJ1-5
cdr3_aa: CSVGDRANQPQHF
cdr3_nt: TGCAGCGTTGGGGACAGGGCCAATCAGCCCCAGCATTTT

cdr3_length: 13
v_call: TRBV29-1
d_call: -
clone_size: -
j_call: TRBJ2-3
cdr3_aa: CSVADSNTDTQYF
cdr3_nt: TGCAGCGTAGCCGATTCTAACACAGATACGCAGTATTTT

cdr3_length: 15
v_call: TRBV14
d_call: -
clone_size: -
j_call: TRBJ2-7
cdr3_aa: CASSQDGRGWYEQYF
cdr3_nt: TGTGCCAGCAGCCAAGATGGTAGGGGTTGGTACGAGCAGTACTTC

cdr3_length: 15
v_call: TRBV20-1
d_call: -
clone_size: -
j_call: TRBJ2-1
cdr3_aa: CSASRASSSYNEQFF
cdr3_nt: TGCAGTGCTAGCAGGGCCTCGAGCTCCTACAATGAGCAGTTCTTC

cdr3_length: 17
v_call: TRBV30
d_call: TRBD2
clone_size: -
j_call: TRBJ2-1
cdr3_aa: CAWSPPYRLAGVNEQFF
cdr3_nt: TGTGCCTGGAGTCCCCCTTATCGGTTAGCGGGAGTGAATGAGCAGTTCTTC

cdr3_length: 13
v_call: TRBV12-3/TRBV12-4
d_call: -
clone_size: -
j_call: TRBJ2-1
cdr3_aa: CASSLGASNEQFF
cdr3_nt: TGTGCCAGCAGTTTGGGAGCGAGCAATGAGCAGTTCTTC

cdr3_length: 11
v_call: TRBV27
d_call: -
clone_size: few
j_call: TRBJ2-2
cdr3_aa: CASSLAGELFF
cdr3_nt: TGTGCCAGCAGTTTGGCCGGGGAGCTGTTTTTT